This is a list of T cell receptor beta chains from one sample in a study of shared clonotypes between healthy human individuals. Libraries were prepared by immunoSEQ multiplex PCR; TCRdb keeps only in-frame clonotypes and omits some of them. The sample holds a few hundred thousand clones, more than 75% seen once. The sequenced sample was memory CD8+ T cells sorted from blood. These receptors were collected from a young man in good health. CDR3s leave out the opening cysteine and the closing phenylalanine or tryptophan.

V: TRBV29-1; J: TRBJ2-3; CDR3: SVGLAGAPLTDTQY
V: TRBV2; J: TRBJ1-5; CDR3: ASIVFGQPQH
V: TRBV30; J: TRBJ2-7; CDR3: AWSVYRGTYEQY
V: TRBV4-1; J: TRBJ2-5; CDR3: ASSQDVGRKETQY
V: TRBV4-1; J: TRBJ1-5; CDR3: ASSLGTGQAQPQH
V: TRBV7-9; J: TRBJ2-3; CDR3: ASSLLDRAPTDTQY
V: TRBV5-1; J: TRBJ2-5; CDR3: ASSLLPSGRQETQY
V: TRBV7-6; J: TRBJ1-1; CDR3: ASSITGITEAF
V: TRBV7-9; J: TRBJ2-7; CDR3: ASSHGQGLSYEQY
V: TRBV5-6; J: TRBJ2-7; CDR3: ASSLGQELSYEQY
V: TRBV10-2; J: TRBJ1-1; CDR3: ASSAQVGTEAF
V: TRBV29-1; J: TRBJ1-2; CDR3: SVESTGTGD
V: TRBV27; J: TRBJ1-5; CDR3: ASSPSRDQPQH
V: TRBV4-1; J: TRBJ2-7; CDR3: ASSQASGGSLEQY
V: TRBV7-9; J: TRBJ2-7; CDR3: ASSLDEDEQY
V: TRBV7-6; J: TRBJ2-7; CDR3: ASSLVRGGTGSYEQY
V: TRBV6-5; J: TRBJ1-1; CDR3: ASSYGKNTEAF
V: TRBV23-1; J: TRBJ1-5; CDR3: ASATWSNQPQH
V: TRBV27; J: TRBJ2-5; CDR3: ASSLYGNQETQY
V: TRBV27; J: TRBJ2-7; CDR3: ASRLLDSYEQY
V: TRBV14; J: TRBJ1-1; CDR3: ASSPGQTMNTEAF
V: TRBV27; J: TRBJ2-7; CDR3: ASSASVGQTSYEQY
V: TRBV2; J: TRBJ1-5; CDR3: ASSVLGPDNQPQH
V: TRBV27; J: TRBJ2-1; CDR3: ASSFSSYNEQF
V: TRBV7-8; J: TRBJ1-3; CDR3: ASSLGQGSGNTIY
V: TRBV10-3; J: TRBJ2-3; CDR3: AISEIPSRRTWLGTQY
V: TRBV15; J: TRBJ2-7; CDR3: ATSRGDEQY
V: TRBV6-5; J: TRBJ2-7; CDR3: ASRPGGSASYEQY
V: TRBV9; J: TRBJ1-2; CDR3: ASSVATNYGYT
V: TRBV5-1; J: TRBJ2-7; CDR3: ASSLGFSRAYEQY
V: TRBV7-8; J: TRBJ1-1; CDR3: ASSQGRYGTEAF
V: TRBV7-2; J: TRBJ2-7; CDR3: ASSSRAYSSYEQY
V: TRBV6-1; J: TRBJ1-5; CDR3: ASSTRDRGQPQH
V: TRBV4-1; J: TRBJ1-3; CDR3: ASSQVGFSGNTIY
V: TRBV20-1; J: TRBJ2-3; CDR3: SASAADTQY
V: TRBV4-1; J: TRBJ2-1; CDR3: ASSQGGGTEQF
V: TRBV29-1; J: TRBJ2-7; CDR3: SVNIFYEQY
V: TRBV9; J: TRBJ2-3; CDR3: ASSPSPGTIDTQY
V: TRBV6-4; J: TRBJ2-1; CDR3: ASRPGPSYNEQF
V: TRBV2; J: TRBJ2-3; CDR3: ASEDRGIDTQY
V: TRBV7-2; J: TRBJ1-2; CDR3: ASSLSDNYGYT
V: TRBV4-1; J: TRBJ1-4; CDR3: ASSPGRLELF
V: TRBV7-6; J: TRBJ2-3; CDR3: ASSPQGIDTQY
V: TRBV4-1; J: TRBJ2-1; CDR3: ASSQELSSYNEQF
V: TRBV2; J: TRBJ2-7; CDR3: ASSEGPGSGYEQY
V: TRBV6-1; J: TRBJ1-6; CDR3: ASRRLRVNSPLH
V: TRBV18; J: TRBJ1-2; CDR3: ASSTPGQGGGYT
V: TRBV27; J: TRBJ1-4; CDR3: ASSSLPPSEKLF
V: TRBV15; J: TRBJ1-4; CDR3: ATSRDRGQGARNEKLF
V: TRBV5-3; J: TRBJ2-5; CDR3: ARRPARKRTETQY